This TCR beta chain appears in the sequencing data of a study of blood T cell repertoires in COVID-19. Across the study: Nucleic acid was either cDNA or gDNA, and it came from T cells, B-cell-depleted T cells, or PBMCs.

TCRdb's copy holds only in-frame clones and misses some; the assay was immunoSEQ multiplex PCR. The data show around 310,000 clones, about nine tenths seen once. The J segment lost 4 bases and the V segment lost 0 bases, leaving 3 bases of the junction unmatched. The CDR3 contains 16 residues. Germline CDR1 is SGHRS and CDR2 is YFSETQ. Source material: PBMCs or T cells enriched from blood (not recorded which). The TCR comes from a woman between 25 and 40 years old who had recovered from COVID-19. The chain couples TRBV5-1 to TRBJ2-1; 11 bases line up with TRBD2. CDR3 bases: TGCGCCAGCAGCTTGGGTAGCGGGAGGGTATACAATGAGCAGTTCTTC. Translation gives CASSLGSGRVYNEQFF.